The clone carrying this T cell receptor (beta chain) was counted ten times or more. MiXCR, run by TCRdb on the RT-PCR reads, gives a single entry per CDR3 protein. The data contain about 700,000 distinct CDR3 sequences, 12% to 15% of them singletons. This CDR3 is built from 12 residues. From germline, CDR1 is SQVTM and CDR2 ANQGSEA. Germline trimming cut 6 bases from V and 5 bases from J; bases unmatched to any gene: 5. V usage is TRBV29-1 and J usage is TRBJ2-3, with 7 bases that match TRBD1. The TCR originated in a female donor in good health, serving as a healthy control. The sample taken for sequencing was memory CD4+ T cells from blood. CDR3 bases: TGCAGCGTCTCCTACAGGGGAGATACGCAGTATTTT. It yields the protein CSVSYRGDTQYF.